These 16 T cell receptor beta chains were all obtained from the same sample, sequenced in a study of PD-L1 blockade in urothelial cancer. The time point denotes: pretreatment peripheral blood. Some clones are missing from TCRdb's copy, which holds only in-frame ones; the method was immunoSEQ multiplex PCR. The sample carries about 130,000 clones, 70% to 85% recorded once. Sequenced here: PBMCs, sampled around atezolizumab (anti-PD-L1) treatment. These receptors were obtained from a man in his fifties with urothelial cancer.

This clone was detected a few times. The genes are TRBV28 and TRBJ2-7, with 7 bases identical to TRBD2. The CDR3 extends over 14 amino acids. Germline loops: CDR1 MDHEN, CDR2 SYDVKM. V shed 5 bases and J 2 bases; nucleotides not matched to a gene: 6. CDR3 region: CASSPTSETYEQYF. In DNA form, the CDR3 reads TGTGCCAGCAGTCCTACTAGCGAAACCTACGAGCAGTACTTC.

The genes are TRBV30 and TRBJ2-7, with 7 bases lining up with TRBD2. V lost 4 bases and J lost 2; bases outside the gene matches: 8. Germline V gives CDR1 GTSNPN, CDR2 SVGIG (reference sequence). The CDR3 consists of 14 residues. CDR3 sequence reads: CAWMVASGPYEQYF. CDR3 sequence (DNA): TGTGCCTGGATGGTCGCTAGCGGACCCTACGAGCAGTACTTC.

The V gene is TRBV7-8, the J gene TRBJ1-5, with 7 bases that match TRBD1. V shed 4 bases and J 7 bases; nucleotides not matched to a gene: 10. There are 15 residues in the CDR3. Germline-derived CDR1 and CDR2 are SGHVS and FQNEAQ. CDR3 nucleotide sequence: TGTGCCAGCAGCTCACAGGGGCAGGGAGGACAGCCCCAGCATTTT. Residues: CASSSQGQGGQPQHF.

This chain uses TRBV2 with TRBJ2-1; TRBD2 aligns across 10 bases. CDR1 SNHLY and CDR2 FYNNEI come from the germline V gene. CDR3 length: 14 residues. The V gene end was trimmed by 8 bases and the J gene end by 2 bases; junction bases not matched to a gene: 3. The CDR3 here is CASRAGGPYNEQFF. The DNA of the CDR3 is TGTGCCAGCCGAGCGGGAGGGCCCTACAATGAGCAGTTCTTC.

This clone was found once. The V and J genes are TRBV18 and TRBJ2-3; 7 bases fit TRBD2. The ends lost 3 bases at V and 2 bases at J; junction bases unmatched: 5. Germline CDR1 and CDR2: KGHSH and LQKENI. The CDR3 sequence is 15 residues long. Here the CDR3 reads CASSPGGDPTDTQYF. CDR3 in DNA: TGTGCCAGCTCACCGGGGGGGGATCCCACAGATACGCAGTATTTT.

The rearrangement links TRBV7-9 to TRBJ2-1; the D gene is possibly TRBD2 (5 bases). Per germline, CDR1 SEHNR and CDR2 FQNEAQ (reference sequence). The CDR3 runs to 12 residues. Trimming stripped 10 bases from V and 4 bases from J, with 11 bases between. CDR3 sequence: CATERDYNEQFF. DNA of the CDR3: TGTGCCACCGAGAGGGATTACAATGAGCAGTTCTTC. Variable domain in full (rest from reference TRBV7-9 and TRBJ2-1): DTGVSQNPRHKITKRGQNVTFRCDPISEHNRLYWYRQTLGQGPEFLTYFQNEAQLEKSRLLSDRFSAERPKGSFSTLEIQRTEQGDSAMYLCATERDYNEQFFGPGTRLTVL.

This clone appeared a single time. The chain has TRBV18 and TRBJ1-6, with 8 bases matching TRBD1. V dropped 4 bases and J dropped 6; count of bases not matched to a gene: 5. The CDR3 totals 15 residues. CDR1 and CDR2 (germline): KGHSH, LQKENI. CDR3 residues: CASSLRQGLNSPLHF. CDR3 nucleotide sequence: TGTGCCAGCTCACTAAGACAGGGGCTTAATTCACCCCTCCACTTT.

This sequence joins TRBV28 and TRBJ2-7, with unresolved D. The CDR3 length is 12 residues. In germline, CDR1 is MDHEN, CDR2 SYDVKM. Trimming stripped 3 bases from V and 4 bases from J, with 7 bases between. CDR3 nucleotides: TGTGCCAGCAGTTTGGGCAGTTACGAGCAGTACTTC. Amino acid sequence: CASSLGSYEQYF.

The rearrangement uses TRBV6-1 and TRBJ2-7; TRBD1 matches at 8 bases. Germline V lookup: CDR1 MNHNS, CDR2 SASEGT. CDR3 length equals 14 residues. Unmatched junction bases numbered 7, after V lost 6 bases and J lost 3 bases. DNA of the CDR3: TGTGCCAGCAGGGGACAGGCCAAAGTCTACGAGCAGTACTTC. Translation: CASRGQAKVYEQYF.

The gene calls are TRBV5-1 and TRBJ1-4; D is unresolved. Trimming took 4 bases from V and 2 from J, leaving 15 bases between them. Germline V CDR1 and CDR2: SGHRS, YFSETQ. This CDR3 contains 16 residues. The CDR3 sequence is CASSHGTGGTNEKLFF. In DNA, the CDR3 is TGCGCCAGCAGCCATGGCACGGGAGGCACTAATGAAAAACTGTTTTTT.

The gene calls are TRBV9 and TRBJ1-2; TRBD1 matches at 10 bases. The CDR3 runs to 16 residues. CDR1 is SGDLS and CDR2 is YYNGEE in the germline V gene. The ends lost 4 bases at V and 4 bases at J; junction bases unmatched: 10. CDR3 coding DNA: TGTGCCAGCAGCACGACGCGGGACAGGGGTCCCTATGGCTACACCTTC. Translation: CASSTTRDRGPYGYTF.

The chain recombines TRBV4-2 with TRBJ2-7; D is perhaps TRBD2 (5 bases). The CDR3 is made up of 15 amino acids. V gave up 0 bases and J gave up 4 bases, with 13 bases separating them. From germline, CDR1 is LGHNA and CDR2 YNFKEQ. In DNA form, the CDR3 reads TGTGCCAGCAGCCAAGATCAGGCTAGCTTTTACGAGCAGTACTTC. This translates into CASSQDQASFYEQYF.

This clone showed up just a few times. The chain recombines TRBV6-1 with TRBJ2-2; no clear D. This CDR3 has 12 residues. Trimming shortened V by 8 bases and J by 6 bases, and 10 bases separated the two germline ends. Germline loops: CDR1 MNHNS, CDR2 SASEGT. CDR3 residues: CASYVWPGELFF. CDR3 nucleotides: TGTGCCAGCTATGTTTGGCCCGGGGAGCTGTTTTTT.

The sample holds one count of this clone. The chain employs TRBV28 and TRBJ2-3, with D possibly being TRBD1 (6 bases). CDR3 length equals 13 residues. CDR1 and CDR2 from the germline V gene are MDHEN and SYDVKM. V lost 11 bases to trimming and J lost 2 bases, with 14 bases between them. CDR3 in amino acids: CASVGGNTDTQYF. The CDR3 DNA follows: TGTGCCTCCGTAGGGGGAAACACAGATACGCAGTATTTT.

This clone came up a few times. The genes are TRBV28 and TRBJ1-6; no clear D. The CDR3 consists of 12 residues. The V end lost 6 bases, the J end lost 9 bases, and 9 bases lay between the germline ends. The germline V gene encodes CDR1 MDHEN and CDR2 SYDVKM. CDR3 DNA sequence: TGTGCCAGCAGAGTGCCGGGTTCACCCCTCCACTTT. This codes for CASRVPGSPLHF. Filled out from reference TRBV28 and TRBJ1-6, the complete variable domain reads DVKVTQSSRYLVKRTGEKVFLECVQDMDHENMFWYRQDPGLGLRLIYFSYDVKMKEKGDIPEGYSVSREKKERFSLILESASTNQTSMYLCASRVPGSPLHFGNGTRLTVT.

The J gene is TRBJ1-2, the V gene TRBV5-1; TRBD1 might be the D (6 bases). Deletions cut 5 bases from V and 7 bases from J, with 9 bases between. The CDR3 covers 11 residues. CDR1 and CDR2 from the germline V gene are SGHRS and YFSETQ. Here the CDR3 reads CASSGQSGYTF. CDR3 bases: TGCGCCAGCAGTGGACAGTCTGGCTACACCTTC.